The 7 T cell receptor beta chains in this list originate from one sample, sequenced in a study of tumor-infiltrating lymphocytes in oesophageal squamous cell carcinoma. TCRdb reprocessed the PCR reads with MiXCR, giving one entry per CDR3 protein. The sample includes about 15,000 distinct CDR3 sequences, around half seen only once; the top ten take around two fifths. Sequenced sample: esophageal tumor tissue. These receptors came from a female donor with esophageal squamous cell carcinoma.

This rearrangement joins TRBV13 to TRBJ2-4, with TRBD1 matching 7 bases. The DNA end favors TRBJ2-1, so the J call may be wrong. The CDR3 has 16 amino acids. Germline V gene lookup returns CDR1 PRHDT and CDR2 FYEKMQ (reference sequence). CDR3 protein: CASSPDSQGAYNEQFF. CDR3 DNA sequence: TGTGCCAGCAGCCCAGACTCTCAGGGGGCCTACAATGAGCAGTTCTTC.

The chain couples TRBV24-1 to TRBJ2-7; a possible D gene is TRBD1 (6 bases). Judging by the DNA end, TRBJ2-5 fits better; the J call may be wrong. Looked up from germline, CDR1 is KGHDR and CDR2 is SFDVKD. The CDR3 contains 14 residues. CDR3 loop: CATSDSTGQETQYF. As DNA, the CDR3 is TGTGCCACCAGTGATTCGACAGGCCAAGAGACCCAGTACTTC.

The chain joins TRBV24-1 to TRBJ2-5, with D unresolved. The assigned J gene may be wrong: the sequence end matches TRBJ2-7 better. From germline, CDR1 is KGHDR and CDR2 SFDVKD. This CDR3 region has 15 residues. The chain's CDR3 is CAVGTLSKGFYEQYF. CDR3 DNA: TGTGCCGTAGGTACGCTATCCAAGGGATTCTACGAGCAGTACTTC.

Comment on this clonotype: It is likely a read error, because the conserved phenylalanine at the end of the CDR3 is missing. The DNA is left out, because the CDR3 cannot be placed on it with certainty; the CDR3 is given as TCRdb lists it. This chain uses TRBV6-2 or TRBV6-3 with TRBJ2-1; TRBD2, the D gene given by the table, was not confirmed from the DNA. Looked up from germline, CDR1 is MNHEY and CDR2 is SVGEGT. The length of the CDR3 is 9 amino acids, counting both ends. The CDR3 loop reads CASTDGLAG.

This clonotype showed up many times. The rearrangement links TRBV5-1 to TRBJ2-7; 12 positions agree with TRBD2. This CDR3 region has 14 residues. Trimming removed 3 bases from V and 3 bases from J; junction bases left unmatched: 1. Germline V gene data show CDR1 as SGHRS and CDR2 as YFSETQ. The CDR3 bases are TGCGCCAGCAGCTGGGGACTAGCGGGCTACGAGCAGTACTTC. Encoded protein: CASSWGLAGYEQYF.

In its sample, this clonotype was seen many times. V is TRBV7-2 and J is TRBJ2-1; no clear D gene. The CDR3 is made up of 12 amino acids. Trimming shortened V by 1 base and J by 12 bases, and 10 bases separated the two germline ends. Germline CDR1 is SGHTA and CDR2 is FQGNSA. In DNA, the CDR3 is TGTGCCAGCAGCTTAGGAGGTATGGGGCAGTTCTTC. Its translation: CASSLGGMGQFF.

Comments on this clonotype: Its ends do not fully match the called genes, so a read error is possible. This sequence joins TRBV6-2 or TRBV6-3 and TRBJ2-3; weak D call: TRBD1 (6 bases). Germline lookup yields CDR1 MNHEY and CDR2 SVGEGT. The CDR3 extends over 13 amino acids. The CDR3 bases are TGTGCCAGCAGTTACTCCTCGGGACACCCCTTCCACTTC. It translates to CASSYSSGHPFHF.